This T cell receptor (beta chain) was sequenced during a study of blood T cell repertoires in COVID-19. On the study more broadly: The United States, Italy and Spain supplied acute and convalescent COVID-19 samples. Sources were T cells, B-cell-depleted T cells, or PBMCs; the material itself was cDNA or gDNA.

Source study methods: Reference gene primer amplification in the assay estimated nucleated cell counts. The table came from immunoSEQ multiplex PCR; TCRdb's copy has only in-frame clones and leaves some out. V and J calls plus clone size are reproduced from that table; the DNA served to infer D and trimming. The sample has roughly 340,000 clones, about nine tenths seen once; the top ten hold around 7.9%. Enrollment of patients from Seattle took place during active infection, with longitudinal follow-up. Trimming removed 4 bases from V and 8 bases from J; junction bases left unmatched: 11. CDR1 and CDR2 from the germline V gene are SGHRS and YFSETQ. The CDR3 totals 15 residues.

The TCR comes from a woman in her 70s with COVID-19, enrolled during active disease. Sequencing used peripheral blood. J is TRBJ1-2 and V is TRBV5-1; 10 positions match TRBD1. The CDR3, as DNA: TGCGCCAGCAGCGATGGGACAGGGGATCTAGGCGGCTACACCTTC. Protein: CASSDGTGDLGGYTF.